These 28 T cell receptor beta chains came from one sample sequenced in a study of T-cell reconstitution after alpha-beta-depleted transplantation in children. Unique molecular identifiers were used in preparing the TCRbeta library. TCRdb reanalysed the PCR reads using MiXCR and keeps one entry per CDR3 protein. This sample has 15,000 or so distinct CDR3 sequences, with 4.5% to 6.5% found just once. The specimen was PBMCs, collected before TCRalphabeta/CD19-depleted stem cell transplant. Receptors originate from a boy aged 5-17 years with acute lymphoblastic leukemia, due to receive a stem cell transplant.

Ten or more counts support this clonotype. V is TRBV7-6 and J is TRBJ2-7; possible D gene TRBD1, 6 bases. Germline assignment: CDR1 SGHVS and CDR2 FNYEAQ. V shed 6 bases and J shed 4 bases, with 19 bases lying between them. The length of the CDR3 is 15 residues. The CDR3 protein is CASSSEIGTKYEQYF. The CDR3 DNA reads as TGTGCCAGCAGTTCTGAAATCGGGACAAAATACGAGCAGTACTTC.

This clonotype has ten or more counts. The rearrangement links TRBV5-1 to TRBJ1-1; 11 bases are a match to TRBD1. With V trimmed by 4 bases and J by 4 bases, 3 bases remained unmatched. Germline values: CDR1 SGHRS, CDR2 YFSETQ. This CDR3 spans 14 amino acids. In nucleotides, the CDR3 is TGCGCCAGCAGCCACGGACAGGGGGCCACTGAAGCTTTCTTT. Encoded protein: CASSHGQGATEAFF.

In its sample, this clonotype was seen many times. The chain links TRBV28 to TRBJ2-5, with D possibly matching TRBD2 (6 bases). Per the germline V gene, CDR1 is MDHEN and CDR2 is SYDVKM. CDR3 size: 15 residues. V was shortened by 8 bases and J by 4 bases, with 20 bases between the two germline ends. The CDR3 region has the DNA TGTGCCAGCGGCGTGGGGGGTCCGCTGAGAGAGACCCAGTACTTC. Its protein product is CASGVGGPLRETQYF.

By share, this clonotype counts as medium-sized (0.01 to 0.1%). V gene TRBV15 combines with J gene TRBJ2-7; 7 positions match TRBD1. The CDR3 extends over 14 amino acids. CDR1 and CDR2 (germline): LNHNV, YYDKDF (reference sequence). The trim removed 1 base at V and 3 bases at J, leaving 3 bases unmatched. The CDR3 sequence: CATSRAGGYYEQYF. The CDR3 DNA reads TGTGCCACCAGCAGAGCAGGGGGATACTACGAGCAGTACTTC. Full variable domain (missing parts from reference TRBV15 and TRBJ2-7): DAMVIQNPRYQVTQFGKPVTLSCSQTLNHNVMYWYQQKSSQAPKLLFHYYDKDFNNEADTPDNFQSRRPNTSFCFLDIRSPGLGDTAMYLCATSRAGGYYEQYFGPGTRLTVT.

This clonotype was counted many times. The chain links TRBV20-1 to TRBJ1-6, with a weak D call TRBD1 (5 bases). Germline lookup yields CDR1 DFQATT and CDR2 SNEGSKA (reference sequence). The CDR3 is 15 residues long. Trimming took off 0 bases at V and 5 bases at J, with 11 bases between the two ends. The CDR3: CSARDRGRDNSPLHF. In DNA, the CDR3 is TGCAGTGCTAGAGATAGAGGCAGGGATAATTCACCCCTCCACTTT.

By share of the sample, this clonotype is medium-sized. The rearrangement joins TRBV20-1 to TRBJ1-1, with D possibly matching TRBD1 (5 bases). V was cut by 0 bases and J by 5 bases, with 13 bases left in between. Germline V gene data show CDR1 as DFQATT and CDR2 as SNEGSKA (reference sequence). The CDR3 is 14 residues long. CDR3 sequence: CSARDMGEATEAFF. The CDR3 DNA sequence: TGCAGTGCTAGAGATATGGGGGAAGCGACTGAAGCTTTCTTT.

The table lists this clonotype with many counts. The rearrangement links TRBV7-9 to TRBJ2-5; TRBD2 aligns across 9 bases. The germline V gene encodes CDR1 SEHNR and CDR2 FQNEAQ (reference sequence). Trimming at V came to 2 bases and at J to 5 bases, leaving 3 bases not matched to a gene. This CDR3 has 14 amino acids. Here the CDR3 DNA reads TGTGCCAGCAGCTTATGGCTAGCGGGGGAGACCCAGTACTTC. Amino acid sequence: CASSLWLAGETQYF.

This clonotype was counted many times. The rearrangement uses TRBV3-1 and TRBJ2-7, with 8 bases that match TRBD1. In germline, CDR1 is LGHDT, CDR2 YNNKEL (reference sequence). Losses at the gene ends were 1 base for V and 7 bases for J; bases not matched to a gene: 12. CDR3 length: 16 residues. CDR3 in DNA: TGTGCCAGCAGCCAAGGATCAGGGGGCTCTATGAGGGAGCAGTACTTC. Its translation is CASSQGSGGSMREQYF.

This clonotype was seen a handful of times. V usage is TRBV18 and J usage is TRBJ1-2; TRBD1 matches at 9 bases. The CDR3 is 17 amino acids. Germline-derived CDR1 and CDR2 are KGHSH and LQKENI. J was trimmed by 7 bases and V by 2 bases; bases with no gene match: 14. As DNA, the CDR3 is TGTGCCAGCTCACCAAGAAACAGGGGGCGATTTATCCGTGGCTACACCTTC. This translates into CASSPRNRGRFIRGYTF. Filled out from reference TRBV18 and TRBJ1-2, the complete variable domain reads NAGVMQNPRHLVRRRGQEARLRCSPMKGHSHVYWYRQLPEEGLKFMVYLQKENIIDESGMPKERFSAEFPKEGPSILRIQQVVRGDSAAYFCASSPRNRGRFIRGYTFGSGTRLTVV.

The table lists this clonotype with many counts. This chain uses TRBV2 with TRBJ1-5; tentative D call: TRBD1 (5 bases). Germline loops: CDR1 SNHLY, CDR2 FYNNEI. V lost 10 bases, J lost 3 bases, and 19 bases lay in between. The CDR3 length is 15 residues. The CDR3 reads CATKREIGANQPQHF. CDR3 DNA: TGTGCCACCAAGAGGGAGATCGGGGCCAATCAGCCCCAGCATTTT.

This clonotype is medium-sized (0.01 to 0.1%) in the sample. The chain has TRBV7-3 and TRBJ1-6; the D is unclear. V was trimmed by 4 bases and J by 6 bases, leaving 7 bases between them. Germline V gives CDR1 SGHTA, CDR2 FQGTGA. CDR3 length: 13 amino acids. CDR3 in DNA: TGTGCCAGCAGCTCCTACTCTAATTCACCCCTCCACTTT. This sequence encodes CASSSYSNSPLHF. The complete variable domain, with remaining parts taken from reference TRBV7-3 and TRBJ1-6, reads GAGVSQTPSNKVTEKGKYVELRCDPISGHTALYWYRQSLGQGPEFLIYFQGTGAADDSGLPNDRFFAVRPEGSVSTLKIQRTERGDSAVYLCASSSYSNSPLHFGNGTRLTVT.

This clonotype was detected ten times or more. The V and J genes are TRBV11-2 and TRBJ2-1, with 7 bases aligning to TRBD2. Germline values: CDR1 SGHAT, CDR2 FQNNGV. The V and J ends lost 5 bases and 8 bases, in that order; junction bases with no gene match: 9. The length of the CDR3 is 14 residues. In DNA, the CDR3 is TGTGCCAGCAGCCTCATTACTAGCGTGGATGAGCAGTTCTTC. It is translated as CASSLITSVDEQFF.

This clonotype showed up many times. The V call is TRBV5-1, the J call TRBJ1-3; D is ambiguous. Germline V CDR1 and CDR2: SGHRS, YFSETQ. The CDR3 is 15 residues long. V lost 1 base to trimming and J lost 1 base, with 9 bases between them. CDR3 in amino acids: CASSLSSGSGNTIYF. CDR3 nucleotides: TGCGCCAGCAGCTTGAGTTCAGGTTCTGGAAACACCATATATTTT.

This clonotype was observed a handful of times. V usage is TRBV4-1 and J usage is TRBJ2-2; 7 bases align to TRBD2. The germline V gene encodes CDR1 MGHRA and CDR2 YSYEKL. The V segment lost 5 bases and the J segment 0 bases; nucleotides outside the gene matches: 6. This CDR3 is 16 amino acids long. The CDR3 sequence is CASSRLARSNTGELFF. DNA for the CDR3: TGCGCCAGCAGCAGACTAGCACGGTCGAACACCGGGGAGCTGTTTTTT.

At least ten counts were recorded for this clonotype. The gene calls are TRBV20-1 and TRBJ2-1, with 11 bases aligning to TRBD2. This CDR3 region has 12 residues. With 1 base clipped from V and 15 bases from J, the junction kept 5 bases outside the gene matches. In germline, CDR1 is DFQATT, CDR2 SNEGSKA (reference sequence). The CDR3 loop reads CSARGTSGSPFF. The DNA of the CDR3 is TGCAGTGCTAGAGGAACTAGCGGGAGCCCGTTCTTC.

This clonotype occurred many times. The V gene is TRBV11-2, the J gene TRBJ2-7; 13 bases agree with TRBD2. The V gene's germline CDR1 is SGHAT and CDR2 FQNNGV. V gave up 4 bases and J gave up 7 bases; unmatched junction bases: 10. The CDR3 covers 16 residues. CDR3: CASSSQGTSGAREQYF. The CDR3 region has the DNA TGTGCCAGCAGCTCCCAGGGGACTAGCGGGGCGAGGGAGCAGTACTTC.

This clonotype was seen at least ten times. The CDR3 nucleotides read TGTGCCAGCAGCTTACACACAGGGGATAGGTATGGCTACACCTTC. Encoded protein: CASSLHTGDRYGYTF. The rearrangement joins TRBV7-6 to TRBJ1-2; 7 bases match TRBD1. Per the germline V gene, CDR1 is SGHVS and CDR2 is FNYEAQ. The CDR3 is 15 residues long. V trimming: 2 bases; J trimming: 5 bases; junction bases outside the gene matches: 8.

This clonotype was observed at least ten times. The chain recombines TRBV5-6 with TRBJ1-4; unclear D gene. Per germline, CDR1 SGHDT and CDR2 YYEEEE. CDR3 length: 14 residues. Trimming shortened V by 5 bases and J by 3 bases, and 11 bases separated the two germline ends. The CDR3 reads CASRKRVANEKLFF. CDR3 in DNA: TGTGCCAGCAGGAAGAGGGTGGCTAATGAAAAACTGTTTTTT.

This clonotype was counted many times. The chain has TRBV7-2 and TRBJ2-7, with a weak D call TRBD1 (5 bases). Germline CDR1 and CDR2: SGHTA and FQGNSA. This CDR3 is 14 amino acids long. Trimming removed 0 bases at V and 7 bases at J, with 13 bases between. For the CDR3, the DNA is TGTGCCAGCAGCTTAGCGGTTCAGGGTTGGGAGCAGTACTTC. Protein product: CASSLAVQGWEQYF.

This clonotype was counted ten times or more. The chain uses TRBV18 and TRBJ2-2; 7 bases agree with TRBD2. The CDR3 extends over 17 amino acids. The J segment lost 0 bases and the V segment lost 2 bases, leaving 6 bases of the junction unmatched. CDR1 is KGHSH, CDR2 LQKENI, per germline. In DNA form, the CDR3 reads TGTGCCAGCTCACCAGATGGGAGGGGCTCGAACACCGGGGAGCTGTTTTTT. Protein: CASSPDGRGSNTGELFF.

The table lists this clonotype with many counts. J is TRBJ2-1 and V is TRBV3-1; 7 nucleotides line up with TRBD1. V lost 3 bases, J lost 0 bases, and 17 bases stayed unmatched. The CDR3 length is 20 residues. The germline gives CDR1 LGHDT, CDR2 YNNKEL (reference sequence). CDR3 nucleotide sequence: TGTGCCAGCAGCCACTCATTTGCCCCTGGGGGACAGAGCTCCTACAATGAGCAGTTCTTC. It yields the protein CASSHSFAPGGQSSYNEQFF.

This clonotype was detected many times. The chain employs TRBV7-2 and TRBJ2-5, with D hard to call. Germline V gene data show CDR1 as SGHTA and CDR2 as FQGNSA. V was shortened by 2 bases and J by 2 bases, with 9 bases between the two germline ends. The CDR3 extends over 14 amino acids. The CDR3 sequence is CASSLNTVQETQYF. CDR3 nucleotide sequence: TGTGCCAGCAGCTTAAATACAGTTCAAGAGACCCAGTACTTC.

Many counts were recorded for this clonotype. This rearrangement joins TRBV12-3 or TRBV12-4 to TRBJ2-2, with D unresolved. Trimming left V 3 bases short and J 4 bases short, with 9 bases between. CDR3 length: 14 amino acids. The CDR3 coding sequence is TGTGCCAGCAGTTTCGTCCAGTTCACCGGGGAGCTGTTTTTT. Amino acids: CASSFVQFTGELFF.

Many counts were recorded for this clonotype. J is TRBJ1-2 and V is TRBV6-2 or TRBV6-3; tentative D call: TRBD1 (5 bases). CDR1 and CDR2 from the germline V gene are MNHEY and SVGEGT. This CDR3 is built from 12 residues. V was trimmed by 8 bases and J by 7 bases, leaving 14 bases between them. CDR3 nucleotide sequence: TGTGCCAGCCGCCTGAGAGGGGTTGGCTACACCTTC. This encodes CASRLRGVGYTF.

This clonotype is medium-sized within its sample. The CDR3 sequence is CASSLDLFQPQHF. The DNA of the CDR3 is TGTGCCAGCAGTTTGGATTTGTTTCAGCCCCAGCATTTT. The gene calls are TRBV28 and TRBJ1-5; D remains ambiguous. The CDR3 runs 13 residues. Trimming took 3 bases from V and 6 from J, leaving 9 bases between them. Germline V CDR1 and CDR2: MDHEN, SYDVKM.

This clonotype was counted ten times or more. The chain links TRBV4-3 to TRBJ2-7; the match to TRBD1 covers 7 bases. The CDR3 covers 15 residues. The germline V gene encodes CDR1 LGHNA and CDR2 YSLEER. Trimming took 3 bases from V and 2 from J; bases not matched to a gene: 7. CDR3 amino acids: CASSHATGETYEQYF. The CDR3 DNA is TGCGCCAGCAGCCATGCCACAGGGGAGACCTACGAGCAGTACTTC.

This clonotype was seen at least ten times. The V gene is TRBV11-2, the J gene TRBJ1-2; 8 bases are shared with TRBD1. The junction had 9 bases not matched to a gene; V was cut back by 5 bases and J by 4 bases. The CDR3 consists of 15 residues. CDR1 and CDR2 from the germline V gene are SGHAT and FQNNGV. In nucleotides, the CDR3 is TGTGCCAGCAGCCGGTTTGGGACAGGAAGCTATGGCTACACCTTC. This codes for CASSRFGTGSYGYTF. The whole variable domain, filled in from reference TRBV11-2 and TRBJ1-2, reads EAGVAQSPRYKIIEKRQSVAFWCNPISGHATLYWYQQILGQGPKLLIQFQNNGVVDDSQLPKDRFSAERLKGVDSTLKIQPAKLEDSAVYLCASSRFGTGSYGYTFGSGTRLTVV.

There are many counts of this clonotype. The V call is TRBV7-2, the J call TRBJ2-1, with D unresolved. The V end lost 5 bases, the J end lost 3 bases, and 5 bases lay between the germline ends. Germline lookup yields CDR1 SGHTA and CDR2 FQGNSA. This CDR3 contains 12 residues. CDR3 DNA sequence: TGTGCCAGCAGCCTCGACTACAATGAGCAGTTCTTC. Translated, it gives CASSLDYNEQFF.